This T cell receptor beta chain was obtained from a study of blood T cell repertoires in COVID-19. The CDR3 is 17 residues long. Trimming stripped 2 bases from V and 0 bases from J, with 15 bases between. CDR1 SGHTA and CDR2 FQGNSA come from the germline V gene. As handled by the study authors: Amplification of reference gene primers provided the estimated nucleated cell counts. This table comes from immunoSEQ multiplex PCR, and its TCRdb copy is limited to in-frame clones, with some not included. Clone size and the V and J calls come from that table; the DNA yielded D and trimming. The table records 30,000 to 35,000 clones, about 89% of them present only once.

The chain carries TRBV7-2 and TRBJ2-3, with D perhaps TRBD1 (5 bases). This sequence was found in a human donor with active COVID-19. The donor label of this sample is uncertain. Sequencing was carried out using peripheral blood. In DNA, the CDR3 is TGTGCCAGCAGCTTAAGACCCAGGGTTTATAGCACAGATACGCAGTATTTT. Amino acid sequence: CASSLRPRVYSTDTQYF.